The source of this T cell receptor beta chain is a study of blood T cell repertoires in COVID-19. Study as a whole: Acute-phase and convalescent COVID-19 samples originated in the United States, Italy and Spain. Nucleic acid was either cDNA or gDNA, and it came from T cells, B-cell-depleted T cells, or PBMCs.

The V end was cut by 0 bases, the J end by 5 bases, with 13 bases between. This CDR3 region has 15 residues. Germline CDR1 and CDR2: SGHDN and FVKESK. Method: immunoSEQ multiplex PCR; TCRdb's copy keeps in-frame clones and lacks some. The table records roughly 390,000 clones, less than 85% of them present only once. This clone was seen only once. The sequence was collected from a woman aged 18-29 years with acute or convalescent COVID-19. The sequencing input was peripheral blood. J is TRBJ1-1 and V is TRBV14; D call uncertain. In DNA form, the CDR3 reads TGTGCCAGCAGCCAAGAAAGTGGCAGGAGGACTGAAGCTTTCTTT. It is translated as CASSQESGRRTEAFF.